Listed below are T cell receptor beta chains from one sample, sequenced in a study of blood T cell repertoires in COVID-19. TCRdb's table, derived via immunoSEQ multiplex PCR, lists solely in-frame clones and lacks some. The sample has 90,000 or so clones, 88% seen once. Input material: peripheral blood. The source of these receptors is a man in his 60s with acute or convalescent COVID-19. The CDR3 runs from the conserved cysteine through the conserved F or W. A D gene is named only where the DNA matches it firmly. A row's size may be missing; if present it is once, few, many or a size class.

j_call: TRBJ1-1; d_call: TRBD1; clone_size: .; v_call: TRBV11-2; cdr3_aa: CASSSGQGRNTEAFF; cdr3_nt: TGTGCCAGCAGCTCGGGACAGGGGCGGAACACTGAAGCTTTCTTT
j_call: TRBJ2-5; d_call: TRBD1; clone_size: .; v_call: TRBV9; cdr3_aa: CASSVRDRPKETQYF; cdr3_nt: TGTGCCAGCAGCGTCCGGGACAGACCCAAAGAGACCCAGTACTTC
j_call: TRBJ2-5; d_call: .; clone_size: .; v_call: TRBV10-3; cdr3_aa: CASEGGGSETQYF; cdr3_nt: TGTGCCTCCGAGGGGGGGGGATCAGAGACCCAGTACTTC
j_call: TRBJ1-3; d_call: .; clone_size: .; v_call: TRBV4-2; cdr3_aa: CASSQEVIGTIYF; cdr3_nt: TGTGCCAGCAGCCAAGAAGTCATCGGGACCATATATTTT
j_call: TRBJ1-1; d_call: TRBD1; clone_size: .; v_call: TRBV6-5; cdr3_aa: CASSWDRGGTEAFF; cdr3_nt: TGTGCCAGCAGTTGGGACAGGGGGGGCACTGAAGCTTTCTTT
j_call: TRBJ2-5; d_call: .; clone_size: .; v_call: TRBV5-4; cdr3_aa: CASSLVGRQETQYF; cdr3_nt: TGTGCCAGCAGCTTGGTCGGGAGACAAGAGACCCAGTACTTC
j_call: TRBJ2-3; d_call: .; clone_size: .; v_call: TRBV21-1; cdr3_aa: CASITGTGTTDTQYF; cdr3_nt: TGTGCCAGCATCACCGGGACAGGAACCACAGATACGCAGTATTTT
j_call: TRBJ1-6; d_call: TRBD1; clone_size: .; v_call: TRBV3-1/TRBV3-2; cdr3_aa: CASSPRTGTPLHF; cdr3_nt: TGTGCCAGCAGCCCCCGGACAGGGACACCCCTCCACTTT
j_call: TRBJ2-1; d_call: .; clone_size: .; v_call: TRBV6-2/TRBV6-3; cdr3_aa: CASSYGGSIEQFF; cdr3_nt: TGTGCCAGCAGTTATGGTGGTAGCATTGAGCAGTTCTTC
j_call: TRBJ1-1; d_call: TRBD1; clone_size: .; v_call: TRBV19; cdr3_aa: CASSSVGQGNTEAFF; cdr3_nt: TGTGCCAGTAGTTCCGTCGGACAGGGGAACACTGAAGCTTTCTTT
j_call: TRBJ1-4; d_call: .; clone_size: .; v_call: TRBV5-4; cdr3_aa: CASSLDRTNEKLFF; cdr3_nt: TGTGCCAGCAGCCTCGACAGGACTAATGAAAAACTGTTTTTT
j_call: TRBJ2-5; d_call: TRBD2; clone_size: once; v_call: TRBV2; cdr3_aa: CASSESGGRGETQYF; cdr3_nt: TGTGCCAGCAGTGAGAGCGGGGGGCGAGGGGAGACCCAGTACTTC
j_call: TRBJ1-6; d_call: TRBD1; clone_size: .; v_call: TRBV6-5; cdr3_aa: CASKDRATVSSPLHF; cdr3_nt: TGTGCCAGCAAGGACAGGGCCACCGTCTCTTCACCCCTCCACTTT
j_call: TRBJ1-6; d_call: .; clone_size: .; v_call: TRBV5-5; cdr3_aa: CASSSTTGYNSPLHF; cdr3_nt: TGTGCCAGCAGCTCGACGACAGGCTATAATTCACCCCTCCACTTT
j_call: TRBJ2-1; d_call: TRBD1; clone_size: .; v_call: TRBV14; cdr3_aa: CASSQTGNSYNEQFF; cdr3_nt: TGTGCCAGCAGCCAGACAGGGAACTCCTACAATGAGCAGTTCTTC
j_call: TRBJ2-2; d_call: .; clone_size: .; v_call: TRBV12-3/TRBV12-4; cdr3_aa: CSTSRGELFF; cdr3_nt: TGTTCGACCTCCAGGGGGGAGCTGTTTTTT
j_call: TRBJ1-2; d_call: .; clone_size: once; v_call: TRBV27; cdr3_aa: CASSLFSRVDYGYTF; cdr3_nt: TGTGCCAGCAGTTTATTCAGCAGGGTAGACTATGGCTACACCTTC
j_call: TRBJ2-3; d_call: .; clone_size: few; v_call: TRBV9; cdr3_aa: CASSVGAVTDTQYF; cdr3_nt: TGTGCCAGCAGCGTAGGTGCGGTCACAGATACGCAGTATTTT